Listed below are T cell receptor beta chains from one sample, sequenced in a study of blood T cell repertoires in COVID-19. Profiled with immunoSEQ multiplex PCR; TCRdb holds only in-frame clones, not every one. The sample shows roughly 140,000 clones, about 89% of them seen only once. Sequenced: PBMCs or T cells enriched from blood (not recorded which). The receptor set was obtained from a man in his sixties who had recovered from COVID-19. CDR3s include the opening cysteine and the closing phenylalanine or tryptophan. The D gene is left open where the match is weak. For some rows the clone size is stated as once, few or many, or as a class when expanded; others skip it.

CDR3aa,CDR3nt,abundance,j_gene,v_gene,d_gene
CASTQINTEAFF,TGTGCCAGCACCCAAATTAACACTGAAGCTTTCTTT,once,TRBJ1-1,TRBV6-6,NA
CASSVAGNQPQHF,TGTGCCAGCAGTGTGGCGGGCAATCAGCCCCAGCATTTT,NA,TRBJ1-5,TRBV2,NA
CAINGNSGNTIYF,TGTGCCATCAACGGGAACTCTGGAAACACCATATATTTT,NA,TRBJ1-3,TRBV10-3,NA
CASSPRLKGAGGYTF,TGTGCCAGCAGCCCGCGCTTAAAGGGGGCGGGTGGCTACACCTTC,NA,TRBJ1-2,TRBV5-4,TRBD1
CASSPPGPGELFF,TGTGCCAGCAGTCCGCCAGGTCCCGGGGAGCTGTTTTTT,NA,TRBJ2-2,TRBV5-4,NA
CASSQGTGPFAF,TGTGCCAGCAGCCAGGGGACAGGCCCCTTCGCCTTC,NA,TRBJ1-2,TRBV3-1/TRBV3-2,TRBD1
CASSFSRVTGELFF,TGTGCCAGCAGTTTCTCCAGGGTGACCGGGGAGCTGTTTTTT,NA,TRBJ2-2,TRBV27,NA
CASHPSGQRGYTF,TGTGCCAGCCACCCGTCAGGGCAGAGGGGCTACACCTTC,once,TRBJ1-2,TRBV19,NA
CASSPVPSEQYF,TGTGCCAGCAGTCCCGTCCCCTCCGAGCAGTACTTC,NA,TRBJ2-7,TRBV7-8,NA
CASSQGGFGYTF,TGTGCCAGCAGCCAGGGAGGGTTTGGCTACACCTTC,once,TRBJ1-2,TRBV3-1/TRBV3-2,NA
CASSQTSGRTGELFF,TGCGCCAGCAGTCAGACTAGCGGGAGGACCGGGGAGCTGTTTTTT,NA,TRBJ2-2,TRBV23-1,TRBD2
CASSQSYFNVGGSYEQYF,TGTGCCAGCAGCCAATCCTACTTCAACGTCGGGGGCTCCTACGAGCAGTACTTC,NA,TRBJ2-7,TRBV3-1/TRBV3-2,NA
CASSARGTGGHWEQYF,TGTGCCAGCAGCGCTCGCGGGACAGGGGGCCATTGGGAGCAGTACTTC,NA,TRBJ2-7,TRBV27,TRBD1
CARGPRGGPKNIQYF,TGCGCCCGCGGACCGCGGGGGGGGCCCAAAAACATTCAGTACTTC,NA,TRBJ2-4,TRBV28,TRBD2
CASIWGQGAGGYTF,TGTGCCAGCATTTGGGGACAGGGGGCTGGTGGCTACACCTTC,NA,TRBJ1-2,TRBV28,TRBD1
CASSREPSSYEQYF,TGTGCCAGCTCCCGGGAGCCTTCTTCCTACGAGCAGTACTTC,once,TRBJ2-7,TRBV18,NA
CSANRQETQYF,TGCAGTGCTAACAGACAAGAGACCCAGTACTTC,NA,TRBJ2-5,TRBV20-1,NA
CASSEGRTWGTDDEQYF,TGTGCCAGCAGCGAGGGGAGGACCTGGGGTACGGATGACGAGCAGTACTTC,NA,TRBJ2-7,TRBV28,NA
CASRTSVSYEQYF,TGTGCCAGCAGGACTAGCGTATCCTACGAGCAGTACTTC,NA,TRBJ2-7,TRBV27,TRBD2
CASSQDEGSGGQGDEQYF,TGTGCCAGCAGCCAAGATGAGGGTAGCGGGGGGCAGGGTGACGAGCAGTACTTC,NA,TRBJ2-7,TRBV3-1/TRBV3-2,TRBD2
CASSLNRELQPQHF,TGTGCCAGCAGTCTAAACAGGGAATTGCAGCCCCAGCATTTT,NA,TRBJ1-5,TRBV28,NA
CASSYSGVMSQYF,TGTGCCAGCAGTTACTCAGGGGTCATGAGCCAGTACTTC,NA,TRBJ2-5,TRBV6-6,NA
CASSPVGGALGEQFF,TGTGCCAGCTCACCAGTAGGGGGGGCACTCGGTGAGCAGTTCTTC,few,TRBJ2-1,TRBV18,NA